The 21 T cell receptor beta chains reported below all come from one sample, sequenced in a study of T cell responses to AZD1222 COVID-19 vaccine. Method: immunoSEQ multiplex PCR; TCRdb's copy keeps in-frame clones and lacks some. This table has around 130,000 clones, over 75% appearing once. The input for sequencing was peripheral blood, taken on day 0 of MenACWY control vaccination. These receptors were collected from an adult in good health.

The CDR3 nucleotides are TGTGCCAGCAACCCCTCCCTCGGGAATTCACCCCTCCACTTT. It codes for CASNPSLGNSPLHF. The V gene is TRBV2, the J gene TRBJ1-6, with D hard to call. This CDR3 region has 14 residues. Germline loops: CDR1 SNHLY, CDR2 FYNNEI. V lost 7 bases, J lost 7 bases, and 14 bases lay in between.

The table lists this clone with a count of one. The chain carries TRBV5-1 and TRBJ1-1; D might be TRBD1 (6 bases). This CDR3 region has 14 residues. Per germline, CDR1 SGHRS and CDR2 YFSETQ. The V end was cut by 4 bases, the J end by 2 bases, with 12 bases between. The CDR3 bases are TGCGCCAGCAGCATAGGGACATCAAACACTGAAGCTTTCTTT. Translated: CASSIGTSNTEAFF.

The V and J genes are TRBV6-1 and TRBJ2-7, with 8 nucleotides matching TRBD1. Germline CDR1 MNHNS, CDR2 SASEGT. This CDR3 has 15 residues. V lost 0 bases and J lost 2; bases outside the gene matches: 3. In DNA form, the CDR3 reads TGTGCCAGCAGTGAAGCCATGGACAGGGCCTACGAGCAGTACTTC. As protein: CASSEAMDRAYEQYF.

This clone was counted a single time. The chain is built from TRBV5-6 and TRBJ2-7; 7 positions agree with TRBD1. The CDR3 is made up of 17 amino acids. Germline assignment: CDR1 SGHDT and CDR2 YYEEEE. J was trimmed by 2 bases and V by 4 bases; bases with no gene match: 15. The CDR3 loop is CASSRPTSTGPPYEQYF. The CDR3 nucleotides read TGTGCCAGCAGCCGTCCTACCTCGACAGGGCCCCCCTACGAGCAGTACTTC.

The chain combines TRBV11-3 with TRBJ2-3, with D unresolved. The CDR3 runs 15 residues. The germline CDR1 and CDR2 sequences are SGHNT and YENEEA. Trimming shortened V by 1 base and J by 8 bases, and 16 bases separated the two germline ends. As DNA, the CDR3 is TGTGCCAGCAGCTTAGGTGGGCTGGAAGGGCGTACGCAGTATTTT. Translating it yields CASSLGGLEGRTQYF. The complete variable domain, with remaining parts taken from reference TRBV11-3 and TRBJ2-3, reads EAGVVQSPRYKIIEKKQPVAFWCNPISGHNTLYWYLQNLGQGPELLIRYENEEAVDDSQLPKDRFSAERLKGVDSTLKIQPAELGDSAVYLCASSLGGLEGRTQYFGPGTRLTVL.

The V call is TRBV24-1, the J call TRBJ1-3, with D unclear. The germline CDR1 and CDR2 sequences are KGHDR and SFDVKD. The V gene lost 6 bases and the J gene lost 2 bases, with 7 bases spanning the gap. The CDR3 is made up of 13 amino acids. The CDR3 sequence: CATSPGTGNTIYF. The CDR3 DNA reads as TGTGCCACCAGTCCGGGGACTGGAAACACCATATATTTT.

This chain joins TRBV19 and TRBJ2-7; TRBD1 agrees at 9 bases. CDR1 LNHDA and CDR2 SQIVND come from the germline V gene (reference sequence). V trimming: 5 bases; J trimming: 3 bases; junction bases outside the gene matches: 11. There are 16 residues in the CDR3. CDR3 sequence reads: CASSPIRRQGGYEQYF. The CDR3 DNA is TGTGCCAGTAGTCCCATTAGAAGACAGGGGGGCTACGAGCAGTACTTC. Supplemented by reference TRBV19 and TRBJ2-7, the full variable domain reads DGGITQSPKYLFRKEGQNVTLSCEQNLNHDAMYWYRQDPGQGLRLIYYSQIVNDFQKGDIAEGYSVSREKKESFPLTVTSAQKNPTAFYLCASSPIRRQGGYEQYFGPGTRLTVT.

J is TRBJ2-5 and V is TRBV5-1; the D is unclear. The CDR3 consists of 13 residues. The germline V gene has CDR1 SGHRS and CDR2 YFSETQ. The V end was cut by 2 bases, the J end by 3 bases, with 8 bases between. CDR3 region: CASSFYGEETQYF. CDR3 bases: TGCGCCAGCAGCTTCTACGGTGAAGAGACCCAGTACTTC. Drawing the rest from reference TRBV5-1 and TRBJ2-5, the complete variable domain is KAGVTQTPRYLIKTRGQQVTLSCSPISGHRSVSWYQQTPGQGLQFLFEYFSETQRNKGNFPGRFSGRQFSNSRSEMNVSTLELGDSALYLCASSFYGEETQYFGPGTRLLVL.

This chain uses TRBV27 with TRBJ2-7, with TRBD2 identical over 8 bases. The CDR3 length is 15 residues. Per the germline V gene, CDR1 is MNHEY and CDR2 is SMNVEV (reference sequence). J gave up 2 bases and V 7 bases, and 10 bases lay outside the gene matches. CDR3 residues: CASTSGGRGPYEQYF. Written as DNA, the CDR3 is TGTGCCAGCACTTCGGGGGGGCGCGGGCCCTACGAGCAGTACTTC.

In its sample, this clone was seen once. This chain links TRBV30 with TRBJ1-4; tentative D call: TRBD1 (6 bases). Germline loops: CDR1 GTSNPN, CDR2 SVGIG (reference sequence). Trimming stripped 1 base from V and 4 bases from J, with 10 bases between. The CDR3 totals 14 residues. The CDR3 spells CAWSAAGVNEKLFF. The CDR3 bases are TGTGCCTGGAGTGCGGCAGGGGTTAATGAAAAACTGTTTTTT.

This chain's CDR3 is CASSLNRVDGYTF. The CDR3 DNA reads as TGTGCCAGCAGCTTAAACAGGGTGGATGGCTACACCTTC. The V call is TRBV7-9, the J call TRBJ1-2; TRBD1 is a possible D gene (6 bases). CDR1 and CDR2 (germline): SEHNR, FQNEAQ (reference sequence). The V end was cut by 2 bases, the J end by 6 bases, with 10 bases between. The CDR3 spans 13 residues.

This sequence joins TRBV24-1 and TRBJ2-1; 9 bases match TRBD1. This CDR3 has 14 residues. CDR1 is KGHDR, CDR2 SFDVKD, per germline. The ends lost 4 bases at V and 9 bases at J; junction bases unmatched: 6. The CDR3 loop reads CATSDQDRGGEQFF. The CDR3 DNA is TGTGCCACCAGTGACCAGGACAGGGGTGGTGAGCAGTTCTTC.

The chain joins TRBV15 to TRBJ2-5; a weak D match, TRBD2 (7 bases). This CDR3 comprises 15 residues. V shed 5 bases and J shed 3 bases, with 16 bases lying between them. Germline CDR1 and CDR2: LNHNV and YYDKDF (reference sequence). DNA for the CDR3: TGTGCCACCAGCGGAAGAACAGGGAGGGAAGAGACCCAGTACTTC. Translated, it gives CATSGRTGREETQYF. The complete variable domain, with remaining parts taken from reference TRBV15 and TRBJ2-5, reads DAMVIQNPRYQVTQFGKPVTLSCSQTLNHNVMYWYQQKSSQAPKLLFHYYDKDFNNEADTPDNFQSRRPNTSFCFLDIRSPGLGDTAMYLCATSGRTGREETQYFGPGTRLLVL.

The rearrangement links TRBV28 to TRBJ2-7; 14 nucleotides match TRBD2. The length of the CDR3 is 15 residues. V dropped 7 bases and J dropped 6; count of bases not matched to a gene: 8. The V gene's germline CDR1 is MDHEN and CDR2 SYDVKM. This CDR3 is CASIETSGRVIEQYF. CDR3 DNA sequence: TGTGCCAGCATTGAGACTAGCGGGAGGGTGATCGAGCAGTACTTC.

The table lists this clone with a count of one. The chain combines TRBV28 with TRBJ2-3, with D perhaps TRBD1 (6 bases). The CDR3 consists of 16 residues. Per the germline V gene, CDR1 is MDHEN and CDR2 is SYDVKM. The ends were cut back, 3 bases at V and 8 bases at J, with 21 bases in the middle. The CDR3 here is CASSLWTDGAHVTQYF. CDR3 coding DNA: TGTGCCAGCAGTTTGTGGACAGATGGGGCGCATGTTACGCAGTATTTT.

The chain has TRBV10-3 and TRBJ2-5; the D gene could be TRBD1 or TRBD2 (5 bases each). V shed 4 bases and J shed 2 bases, with 11 bases lying between them. The CDR3 covers 14 residues. Germline V gene sequence: CDR1 ENHRY, CDR2 SYGVKD. For the CDR3, the DNA is TGTGCCATCAGTGGGGGACGTTCGCAAGAGACCCAGTACTTC. Its translation: CAISGGRSQETQYF.

The chain employs TRBV24-1 and TRBJ2-4, with 8 nucleotides matching TRBD1. This CDR3 region has 15 residues. CDR1 KGHDR and CDR2 SFDVKD come from the germline V gene. V shed 2 bases and J 5 bases; nucleotides not matched to a gene: 4. CDR3 protein: CATSDSGTGQNIQYF. Here the CDR3 DNA reads TGTGCCACCAGTGATTCGGGGACAGGACAAAACATTCAGTACTTC.

The rearrangement uses TRBV13 and TRBJ2-1; possibly TRBD2 for D (6 bases). Germline V gene lookup returns CDR1 PRHDT and CDR2 FYEKMQ (reference sequence). V was cut by 5 bases and J by 5 bases, with 19 bases left in between. The CDR3 spans 16 residues. CDR3: CASSLPISTRDNEQFF. CDR3 nucleotides: TGTGCCAGCAGCCTCCCAATCTCGACTAGGGACAATGAGCAGTTCTTC.

The J gene is TRBJ1-5, the V gene TRBV5-5; D may be TRBD1 (5 bases). Germline CDR1 SGHKS, CDR2 YYEKEE (reference sequence). Trimming took off 1 base at V and 1 base at J, with 9 bases between the two ends. The CDR3 has 15 residues. CDR3 in DNA: TGTGCCAGCAGCTTGAACAGGCTCAGCAATCAGCCCCAGCATTTT. Protein product: CASSLNRLSNQPQHF.

V and J are TRBV27 and TRBJ2-4, with D tentatively TRBD1 (5 bases). The CDR3 spans 14 residues. The germline V gene encodes CDR1 MNHEY and CDR2 SMNVEV (reference sequence). V lost 3 bases, J lost 7 bases, and 13 bases lay in between. CDR3 protein: CASSLGRALNIQYF. DNA of the CDR3: TGTGCCAGCAGTTTGGGCAGGGCCCTTAACATTCAGTACTTC.

The table lists this clone with a count of one. The rearrangement joins TRBV5-1 to TRBJ2-7; 8 bases are a match to TRBD1. Germline CDR1 and CDR2: SGHRS and YFSETQ. Losses at the gene ends were 4 bases for V and 3 bases for J; bases not matched to a gene: 6. The length of the CDR3 is 14 residues. The CDR3 protein is CASSKGQAGYEQYF. The CDR3 DNA reads TGCGCCAGCAGCAAGGGACAGGCCGGCTACGAGCAGTACTTC.